This T cell receptor (beta chain) was sequenced during a study of T cell clones after liver transplantation. Study background: In this trial, immunosuppression withdrawal was attempted within 2 years of liver transplant. At least one year of complete immunosuppression withdrawal without enzymes over twice normal defined tolerance. Study results and limitations: Post-transplant time points were not standardized, so conclusions are preliminary.

The germline V gene has CDR1 DFQATT and CDR2 SNEGSKA (reference sequence). V gave up 5 bases and J gave up 2 bases, with 5 bases separating them. This CDR3 has 11 residues. A note on this clone: The antigen remains unidentified.

Sequencing was performed with immunoSEQ multiplex PCR; in TCRdb, only in-frame clones are kept and a portion is missing. The sample contains roughly 120,000 clones, approximately 90% of which appear only once. V and J are TRBV20-1 and TRBJ2-3; no firm D call. The material was CD4+ T cells from blood, obtained 12 months after liver transplant. This receptor was obtained from a human patient who received a liver transplant. These T cells may partly come from the graft donor. DNA of the CDR3: TGCAGTGCTTACATCACAGATACGCAGTATTTT. This gives the protein CSAYITDTQYF.